This TCR beta chain is drawn from a study of blood T cell repertoires in COVID-19. Across the whole study: Acute and convalescent COVID-19 samples came from the United States, Italy and Spain. T cells, B-cell-depleted T cells, or PBMCs supplied cDNA or gDNA.

Study processing details: Estimated nucleated cell counts came from reference gene primer amplification. Sequenced by immunoSEQ multiplex PCR; TCRdb stores in-frame clones only, minus some. The D gene and trimming were derived from the DNA, and the V and J assignments and clone size from that table. The data hold 200,000 to 300,000 clones, with 80% to 90% observed a single time. Trimming shortened V by 5 bases and J by 2 bases, and 9 bases separated the two germline ends. CDR1 and CDR2 from the germline V gene are SGHTA and FQGNSA. The CDR3 has 14 amino acids. The receptor was derived from a woman between 35 and 50 years old who had recovered from COVID-19. Material: peripheral blood. The chain uses TRBV7-2 and TRBJ2-2; D remains ambiguous. The CDR3 here is CASSRTTNTGELFF. The CDR3 coding sequence is TGTGCCAGCAGCAGAACTACCAACACCGGGGAGCTGTTTTTT. The full variable domain, with the rest looked up from reference TRBV7-2 and TRBJ2-2, is GAGVSQSPSNKVTEKGKDVELRCDPISGHTALYWYRQSLGQGLEFLIYFQGNSAPDKSGLPSDRFSAERTGGSVSTLTIQRTQQEDSAVYLCASSRTTNTGELFFGEGSRLTVL.